This T cell receptor (beta chain) was sequenced for a study of cytomegalovirus exposure and HLA in healthy donors. Findings and limits, study-wide: Productive rates of about 90% or about 30% were seen for most TCR beta V segments in an earlier analysis.

In the PCR, 60 Vbeta and 13 Jbeta primers were used. Repertoires were generated with immunoSEQ multiplex PCR, while TCRdb's copy carries only in-frame clones and drops some. Of some 150,000 clones in the sample, 60% to 85% are singletons; the top ten hold roughly 6.7%. The V and J ends lost 4 bases and 6 bases respectively, with 22 bases between them. Germline V gene data show CDR1 as SGHTA and CDR2 as FQGTGA. This CDR3 comprises 17 residues. A remark on this clone: The target antigen is unknown.

V gene TRBV7-3 combines with J gene TRBJ1-5, with D perhaps matching TRBD1 (5 bases). The sample consisted of PBMCs. The source of this sequence is a middle-aged man in good health and CMV-seropositive. CDR3 protein: CASSSFESGLCSQPQHF. In DNA form, the CDR3 reads TGTGCCAGCAGCTCCTTCGAATCAGGGTTGTGTAGTCAGCCCCAGCATTTT.